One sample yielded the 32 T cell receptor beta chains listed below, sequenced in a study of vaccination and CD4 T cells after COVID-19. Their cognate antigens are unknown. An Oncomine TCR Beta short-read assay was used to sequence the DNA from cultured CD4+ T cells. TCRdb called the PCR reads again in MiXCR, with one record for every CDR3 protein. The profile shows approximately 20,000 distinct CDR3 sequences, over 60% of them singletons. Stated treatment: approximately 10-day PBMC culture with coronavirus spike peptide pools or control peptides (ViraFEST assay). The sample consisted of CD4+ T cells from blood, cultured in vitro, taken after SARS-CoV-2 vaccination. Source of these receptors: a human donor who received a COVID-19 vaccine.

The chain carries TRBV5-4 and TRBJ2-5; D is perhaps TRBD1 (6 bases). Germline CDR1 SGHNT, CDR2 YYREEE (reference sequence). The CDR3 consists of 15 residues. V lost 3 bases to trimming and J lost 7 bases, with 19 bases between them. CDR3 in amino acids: CASSSRDIRAATQYF. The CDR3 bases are TGTGCCAGCAGCTCCCGGGACATAAGAGCGGCGACCCAGTACTTC.

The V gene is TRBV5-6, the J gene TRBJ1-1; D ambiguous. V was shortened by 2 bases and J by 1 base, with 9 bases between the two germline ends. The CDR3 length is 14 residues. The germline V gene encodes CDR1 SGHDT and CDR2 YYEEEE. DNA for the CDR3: TGTGCCAGCAGCTTAGGACTATGGAACACTGAAGCTTTCTTT. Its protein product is CASSLGLWNTEAFF. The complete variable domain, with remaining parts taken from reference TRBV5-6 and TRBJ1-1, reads DAGVTQSPTHLIKTRGQQVTLRCSPKSGHDTVSWYQQALGQGPQFIFQYYEEEERQRGNFPDRFSGHQFPNYSSELNVNALLLGDSALYLCASSLGLWNTEAFFGQGTRLTVV.

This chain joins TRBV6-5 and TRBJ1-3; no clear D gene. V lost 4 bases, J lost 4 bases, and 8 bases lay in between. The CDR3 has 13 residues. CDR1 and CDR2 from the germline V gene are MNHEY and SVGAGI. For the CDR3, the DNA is TGTGCCAGCAGTTCCCAAAGGGGAAACACCATATATTTT. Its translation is CASSSQRGNTIYF.

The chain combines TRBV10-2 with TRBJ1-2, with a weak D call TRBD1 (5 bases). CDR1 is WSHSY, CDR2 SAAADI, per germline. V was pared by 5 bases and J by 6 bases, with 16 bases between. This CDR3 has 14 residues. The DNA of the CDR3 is TGCGCCAGCAGTAGGGACGGTAGCGGGAATGGCTACACCTTC. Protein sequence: CASSRDGSGNGYTF.

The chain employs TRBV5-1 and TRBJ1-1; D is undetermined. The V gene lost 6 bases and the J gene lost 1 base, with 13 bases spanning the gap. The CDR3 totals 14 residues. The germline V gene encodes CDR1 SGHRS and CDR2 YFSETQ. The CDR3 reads CASKESLGNTEAFF. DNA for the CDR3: TGCGCCAGCAAAGAATCTCTAGGGAACACTGAAGCTTTCTTT. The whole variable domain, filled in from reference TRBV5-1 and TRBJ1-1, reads KAGVTQTPRYLIKTRGQQVTLSCSPISGHRSVSWYQQTPGQGLQFLFEYFSETQRNKGNFPGRFSGRQFSNSRSEMNVSTLELGDSALYLCASKESLGNTEAFFGQGTRLTVV.

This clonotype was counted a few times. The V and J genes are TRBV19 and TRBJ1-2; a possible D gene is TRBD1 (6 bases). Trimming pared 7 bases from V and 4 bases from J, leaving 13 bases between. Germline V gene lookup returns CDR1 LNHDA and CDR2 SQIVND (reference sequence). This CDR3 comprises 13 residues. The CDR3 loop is CASNAQGPYGYTF. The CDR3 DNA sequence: TGTGCCAGTAACGCGCAGGGGCCCTATGGCTACACCTTC. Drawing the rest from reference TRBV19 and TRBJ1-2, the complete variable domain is DGGITQSPKYLFRKEGQNVTLSCEQNLNHDAMYWYRQDPGQGLRLIYYSQIVNDFQKGDIAEGYSVSREKKESFPLTVTSAQKNPTAFYLCASNAQGPYGYTFGSGTRLTVV.

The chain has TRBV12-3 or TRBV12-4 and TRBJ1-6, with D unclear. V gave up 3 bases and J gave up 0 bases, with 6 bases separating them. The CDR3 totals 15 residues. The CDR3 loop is CASSFKSSYNSPLHF. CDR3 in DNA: TGTGCCAGCAGTTTCAAGAGCTCCTATAATTCACCCCTCCACTTT.

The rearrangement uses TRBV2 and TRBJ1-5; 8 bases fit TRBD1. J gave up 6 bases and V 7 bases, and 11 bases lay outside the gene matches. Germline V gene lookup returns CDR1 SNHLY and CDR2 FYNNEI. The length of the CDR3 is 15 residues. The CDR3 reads CASTQNRGGGQPQHF. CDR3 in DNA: TGTGCCAGCACTCAAAACAGGGGGGGTGGTCAGCCCCAGCATTTT.

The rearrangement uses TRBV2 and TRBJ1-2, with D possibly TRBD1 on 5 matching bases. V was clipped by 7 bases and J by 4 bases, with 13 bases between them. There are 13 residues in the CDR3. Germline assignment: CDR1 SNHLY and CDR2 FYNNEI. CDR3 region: CASKPQGLYGYTF. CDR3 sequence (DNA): TGTGCCAGCAAACCCCAGGGCCTCTATGGCTACACCTTC.

CDR3 sequence: CAISESRDYGYTF. The CDR3 DNA sequence: TGTGCCATCAGTGAATCCAGGGACTATGGCTACACCTTC. The V call is TRBV10-3, the J call TRBJ1-2, with D possibly being TRBD1 (5 bases). Looked up from germline, CDR1 is ENHRY and CDR2 is SYGVKD. Trimming took 3 bases from V and 3 from J, leaving 8 bases between them. There are 13 residues in the CDR3.

Here the CDR3 reads CASRDIGGRNQPQHF. In DNA, the CDR3 is TGTGCCAGCAGAGATATAGGGGGGCGGAATCAGCCCCAGCATTTT. The chain combines TRBV6-1 with TRBJ1-5; perhaps TRBD1 as D (6 bases). The CDR3 consists of 15 residues. Trimming shortened V by 6 bases and J by 4 bases, and 16 bases separated the two germline ends. Germline V gene lookup returns CDR1 MNHNS and CDR2 SASEGT.

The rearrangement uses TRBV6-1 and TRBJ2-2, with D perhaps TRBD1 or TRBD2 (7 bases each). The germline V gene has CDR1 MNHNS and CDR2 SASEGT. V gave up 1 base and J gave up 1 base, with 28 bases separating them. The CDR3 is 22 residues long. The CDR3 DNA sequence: TGTGCCAGCAGTGAAGTTCACACACGCAGGGGGGGTACCTTCGGGAACACCGGGGAGCTGTTTTTT. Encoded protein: CASSEVHTRRGGTFGNTGELFF.

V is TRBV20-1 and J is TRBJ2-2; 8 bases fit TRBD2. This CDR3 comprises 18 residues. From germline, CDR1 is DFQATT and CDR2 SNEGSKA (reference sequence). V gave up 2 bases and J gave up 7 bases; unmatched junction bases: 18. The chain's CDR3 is CSARKIGSGTPGGGELFF. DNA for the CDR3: TGCAGTGCTAGAAAGATTGGTAGCGGGACCCCCGGTGGCGGGGAGCTGTTTTTT.

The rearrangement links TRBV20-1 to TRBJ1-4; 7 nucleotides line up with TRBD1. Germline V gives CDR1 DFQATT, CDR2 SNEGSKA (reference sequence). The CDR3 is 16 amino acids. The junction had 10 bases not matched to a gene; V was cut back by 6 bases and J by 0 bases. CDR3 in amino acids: CSARPPTGATNEKLFF. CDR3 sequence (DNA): TGCAGTGCCAGACCCCCCACAGGGGCAACTAATGAAAAACTGTTTTTT.

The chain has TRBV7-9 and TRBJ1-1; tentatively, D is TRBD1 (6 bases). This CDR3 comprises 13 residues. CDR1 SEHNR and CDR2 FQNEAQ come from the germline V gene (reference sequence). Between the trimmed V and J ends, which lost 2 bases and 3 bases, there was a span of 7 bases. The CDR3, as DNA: TGTGCCAGCAGCTTAAACAGGGACACTGAAGCTTTCTTT. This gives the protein CASSLNRDTEAFF.

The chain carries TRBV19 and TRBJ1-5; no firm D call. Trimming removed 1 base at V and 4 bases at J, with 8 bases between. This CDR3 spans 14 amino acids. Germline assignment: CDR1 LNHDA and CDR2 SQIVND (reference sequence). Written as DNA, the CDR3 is TGTGCCAGTAGTATAGGGGTCAGGAATCAGCCCCAGCATTTT. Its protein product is CASSIGVRNQPQHF. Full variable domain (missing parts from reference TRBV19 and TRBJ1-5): DGGITQSPKYLFRKEGQNVTLSCEQNLNHDAMYWYRQDPGQGLRLIYYSQIVNDFQKGDIAEGYSVSREKKESFPLTVTSAQKNPTAFYLCASSIGVRNQPQHFGDGTRLSIL.

CDR3 DNA: TGTGCCAGCAGCTCCTCTGCCGGTGAAGAGACCCAGTACTTC. Protein sequence: CASSSSAGEETQYF. V and J are TRBV5-4 and TRBJ2-5; D unclear. The CDR3 runs to 14 residues. The germline V gene has CDR1 SGHNT and CDR2 YYREEE (reference sequence). V lost 3 bases and J lost 3, with 12 bases in between.

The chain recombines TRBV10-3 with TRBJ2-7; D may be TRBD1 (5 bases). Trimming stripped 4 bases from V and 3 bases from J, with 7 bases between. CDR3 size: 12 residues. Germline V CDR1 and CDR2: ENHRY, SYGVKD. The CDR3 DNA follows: TGTGCCATCAGTGGTCAGGGCTACGAGCAGTACTTC. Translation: CAISGQGYEQYF.

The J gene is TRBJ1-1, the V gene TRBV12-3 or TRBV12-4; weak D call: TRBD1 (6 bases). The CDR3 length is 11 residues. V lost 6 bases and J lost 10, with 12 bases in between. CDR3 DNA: TGTGCCAGCAGCAAACAGGGAGCAGCTTTCTTT. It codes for CASSKQGAAFF.

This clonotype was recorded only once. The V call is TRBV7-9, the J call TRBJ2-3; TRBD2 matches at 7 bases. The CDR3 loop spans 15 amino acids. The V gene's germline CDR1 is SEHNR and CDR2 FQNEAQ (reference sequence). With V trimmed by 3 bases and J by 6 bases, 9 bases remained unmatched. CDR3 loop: CASSLNSGPRDTQYF. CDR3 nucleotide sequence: TGTGCCAGCAGCTTGAATAGCGGGCCCCGGGATACGCAGTATTTT.

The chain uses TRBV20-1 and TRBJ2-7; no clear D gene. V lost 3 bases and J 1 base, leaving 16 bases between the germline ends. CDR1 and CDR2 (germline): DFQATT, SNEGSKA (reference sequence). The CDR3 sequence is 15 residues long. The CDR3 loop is CSARSRDLTSYEQYF. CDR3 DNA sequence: TGCAGTGCTAGGTCACGCGATCTGACTTCCTACGAGCAGTACTTC.

The CDR3 sequence: CASSEAPQGGYTF. CDR3 bases: TGTGCCAGCAGTGAAGCACCTCAGGGGGGCTACACCTTC. The V call is TRBV6-1, the J call TRBJ1-2; maybe TRBD1 (6 bases). The CDR3 totals 13 residues. The V gene lost 0 bases and the J gene lost 8 bases, with 10 bases spanning the gap. Germline V lookup: CDR1 MNHNS, CDR2 SASEGT.

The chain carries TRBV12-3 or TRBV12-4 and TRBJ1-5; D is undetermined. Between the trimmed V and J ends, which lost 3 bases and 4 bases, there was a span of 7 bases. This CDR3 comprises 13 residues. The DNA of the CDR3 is TGTGCCAGCAGTTTCGCTTTTAATCAGCCCCAGCATTTT. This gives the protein CASSFAFNQPQHF.

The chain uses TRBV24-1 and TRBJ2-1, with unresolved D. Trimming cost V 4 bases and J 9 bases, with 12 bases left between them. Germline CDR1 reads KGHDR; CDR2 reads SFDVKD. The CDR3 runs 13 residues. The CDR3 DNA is TGTGCCACCAGTGACCCCGGACGGCTTGAGCAGTTCTTC. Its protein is CATSDPGRLEQFF.

The CDR3 reads CASRPRGQGRADTQYF. CDR3 DNA: TGTGCCAGCAGGCCCCGAGGACAGGGGAGGGCAGATACGCAGTATTTT. The rearrangement uses TRBV2 and TRBJ2-3, with TRBD1 matching over 9 bases. The CDR3 length is 16 residues. V lost 6 bases to trimming and J lost 4 bases; unmatched junction nucleotides: 11. Per the germline V gene, CDR1 is SNHLY and CDR2 is FYNNEI. The entire variable domain, with the rest obtained from reference TRBV2 and TRBJ2-3, is as follows: EPEVTQTPSHQVTQMGQEVILRCVPISNHLYFYWYRQILGQKVEFLVSFYNNEISEKSEIFDDQFSVERPDGSNFTLKIRSTKLEDSAMYFCASRPRGQGRADTQYFGPGTRLTVL.

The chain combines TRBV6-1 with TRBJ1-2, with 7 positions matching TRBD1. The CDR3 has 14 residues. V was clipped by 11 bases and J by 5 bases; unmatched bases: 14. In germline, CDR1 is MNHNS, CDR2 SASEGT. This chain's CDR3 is CACTPLGQEYGYTF. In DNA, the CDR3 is TGTGCCTGCACACCCCTCGGACAGGAGTATGGCTACACCTTC.

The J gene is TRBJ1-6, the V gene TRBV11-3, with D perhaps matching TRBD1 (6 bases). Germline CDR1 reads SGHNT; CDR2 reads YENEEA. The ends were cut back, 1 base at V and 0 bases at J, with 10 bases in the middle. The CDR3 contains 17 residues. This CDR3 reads CASSLGRGSSYNSPLHF. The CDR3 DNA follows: TGTGCCAGCAGCTTAGGCAGGGGCAGCTCCTATAATTCACCCCTCCACTTT.

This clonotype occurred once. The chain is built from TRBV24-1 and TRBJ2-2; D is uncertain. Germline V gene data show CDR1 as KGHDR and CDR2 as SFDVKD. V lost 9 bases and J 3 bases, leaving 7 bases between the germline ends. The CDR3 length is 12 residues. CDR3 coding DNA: TGTGCCACCGGTCGGTACACCGGGGAGCTGTTTTTT. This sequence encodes CATGRYTGELFF.

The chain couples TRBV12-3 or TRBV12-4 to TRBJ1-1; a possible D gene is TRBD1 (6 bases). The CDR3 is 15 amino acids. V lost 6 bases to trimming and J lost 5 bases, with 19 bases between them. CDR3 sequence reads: CASSVSKQGGTEAFF. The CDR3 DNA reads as TGTGCCAGCAGCGTTTCGAAACAGGGAGGGACTGAAGCTTTCTTT.

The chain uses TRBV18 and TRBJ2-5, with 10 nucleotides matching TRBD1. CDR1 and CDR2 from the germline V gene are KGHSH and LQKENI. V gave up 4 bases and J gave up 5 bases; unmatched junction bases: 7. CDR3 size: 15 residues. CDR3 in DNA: TGTGCCAGCTCACGGACGTGGACAGGGGGTGAGACCCAGTACTTC. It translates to CASSRTWTGGETQYF.

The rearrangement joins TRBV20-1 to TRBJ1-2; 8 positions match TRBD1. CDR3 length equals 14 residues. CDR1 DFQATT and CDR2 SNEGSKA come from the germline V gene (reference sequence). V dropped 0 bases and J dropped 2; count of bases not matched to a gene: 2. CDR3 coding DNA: TGCAGTGCTAGAGAACACAGGGGGAACTATGGCTACACCTTC. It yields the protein CSAREHRGNYGYTF.

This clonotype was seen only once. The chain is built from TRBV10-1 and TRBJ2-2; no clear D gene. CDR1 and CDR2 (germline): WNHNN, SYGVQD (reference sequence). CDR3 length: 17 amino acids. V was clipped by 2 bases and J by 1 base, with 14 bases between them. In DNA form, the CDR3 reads TGCGCCAGCAGTGAGCCTTACAATTACCAGAACACCGGGGAGCTGTTTTTT. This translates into CASSEPYNYQNTGELFF.